This TCR beta chain comes out of a study of blood T cell repertoires in COVID-19. Turning to the study itself: From the United States, Italy and Spain came samples of acute and convalescent COVID-19.

Original analysis: Nucleated cell number was recorded as an estimate derived from reference gene primer amplification. Repertoires were generated with immunoSEQ multiplex PCR, while TCRdb's copy carries only in-frame clones and drops some. The V and J calls and clone size are taken from that table; D and trimming were inferred from the DNA. The sample holds approximately 210,000 clones, 75% to 85% seen once. The sequenced sample was PBMCs or T cells enriched from blood (not recorded which). The receptor's source is a man in his forties who had recovered from COVID-19.

CDR3 sequence (DNA): TGTGCCAGCAGTAAACTGAGCGGGAGGGGTTACAATGAGCAGTTCTTC. It yields the protein CASSKLSGRGYNEQFF. The V call is TRBV11-1, the J call TRBJ2-1, with 10 bases that match TRBD2. The CDR3 has 16 residues. Germline V lookup: CDR1 SGHAT, CDR2 FQDESV (reference sequence). Losses at the gene ends were 6 bases for V and 4 bases for J; bases not matched to a gene: 9.